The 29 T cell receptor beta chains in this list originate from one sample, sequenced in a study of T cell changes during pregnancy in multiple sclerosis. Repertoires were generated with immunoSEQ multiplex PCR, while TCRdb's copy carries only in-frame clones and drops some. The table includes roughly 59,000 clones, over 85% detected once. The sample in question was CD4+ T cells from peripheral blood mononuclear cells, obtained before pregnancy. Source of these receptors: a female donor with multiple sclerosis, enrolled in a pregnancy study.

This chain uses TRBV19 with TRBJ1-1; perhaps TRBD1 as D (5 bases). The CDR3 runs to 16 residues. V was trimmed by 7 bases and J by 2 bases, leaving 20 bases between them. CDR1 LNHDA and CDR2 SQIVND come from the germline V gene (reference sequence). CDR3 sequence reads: CASTAREGLYNTEAFF. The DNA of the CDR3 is TGTGCCAGTACCGCCCGGGAGGGGCTCTACAACACTGAAGCTTTCTTT.

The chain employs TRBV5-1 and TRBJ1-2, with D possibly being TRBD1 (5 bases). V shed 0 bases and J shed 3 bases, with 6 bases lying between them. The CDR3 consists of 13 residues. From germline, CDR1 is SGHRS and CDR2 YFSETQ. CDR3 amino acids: CASSLGQHYGYTF. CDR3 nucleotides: TGCGCCAGCAGCTTGGGACAGCACTATGGCTACACCTTC.

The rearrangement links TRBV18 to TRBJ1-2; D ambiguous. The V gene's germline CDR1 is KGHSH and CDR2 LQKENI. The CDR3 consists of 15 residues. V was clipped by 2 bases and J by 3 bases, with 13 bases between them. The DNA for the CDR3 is TGTGCCAGCTCACCAATAGCCACCGAATACTATGGCTACACCTTC. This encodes CASSPIATEYYGYTF.

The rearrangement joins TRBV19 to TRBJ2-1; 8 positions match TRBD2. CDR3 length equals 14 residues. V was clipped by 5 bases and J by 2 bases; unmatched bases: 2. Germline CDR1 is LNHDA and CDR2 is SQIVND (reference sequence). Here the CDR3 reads CASSGGRPYNEQFF. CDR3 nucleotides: TGTGCCAGTAGTGGCGGGAGGCCCTACAATGAGCAGTTCTTC.

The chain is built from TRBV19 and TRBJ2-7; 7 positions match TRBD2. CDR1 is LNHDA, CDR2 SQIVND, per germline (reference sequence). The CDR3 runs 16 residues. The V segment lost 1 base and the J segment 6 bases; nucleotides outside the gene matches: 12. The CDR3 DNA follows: TGTGCCAGTAGTATAGGGTCCGGACTAGGACTAGGCGAGCAGTACTTC. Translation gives CASSIGSGLGLGEQYF.

In nucleotides, the CDR3 is TGTGCCAGCAGCCGTCAACTAGCGGGAGTAAATGAGCAGTTCTTC. Amino acids: CASSRQLAGVNEQFF. This chain connects TRBV7-3 to TRBJ2-1; 11 positions agree with TRBD2. Per germline, CDR1 SGHTA and CDR2 FQGTGA. Germline trimming cut 5 bases from V and 7 bases from J; bases unmatched to any gene: 7. This CDR3 is 15 amino acids long.

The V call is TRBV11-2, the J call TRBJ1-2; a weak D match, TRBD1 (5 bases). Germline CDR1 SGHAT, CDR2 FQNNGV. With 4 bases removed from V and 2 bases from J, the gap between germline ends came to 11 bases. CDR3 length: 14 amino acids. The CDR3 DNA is TGTGCCAGCAGCTGGGGGGTACCGAACTATGGCTACACCTTC. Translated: CASSWGVPNYGYTF.

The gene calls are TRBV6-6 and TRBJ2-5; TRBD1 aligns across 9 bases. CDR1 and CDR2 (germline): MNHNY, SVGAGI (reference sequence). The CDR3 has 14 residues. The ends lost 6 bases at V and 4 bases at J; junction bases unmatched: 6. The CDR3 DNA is TGTGCCAGCAGACAGGGGGCGAGGGGAGAGACCCAGTACTTC. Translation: CASRQGARGETQYF.

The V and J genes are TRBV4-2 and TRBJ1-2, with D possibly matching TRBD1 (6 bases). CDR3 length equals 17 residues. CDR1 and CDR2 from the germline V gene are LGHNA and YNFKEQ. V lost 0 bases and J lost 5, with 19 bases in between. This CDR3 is CASSQDVLGGRKYGYTF. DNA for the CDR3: TGTGCCAGCAGCCAAGATGTACTGGGGGGGCGGAAATATGGCTACACCTTC.

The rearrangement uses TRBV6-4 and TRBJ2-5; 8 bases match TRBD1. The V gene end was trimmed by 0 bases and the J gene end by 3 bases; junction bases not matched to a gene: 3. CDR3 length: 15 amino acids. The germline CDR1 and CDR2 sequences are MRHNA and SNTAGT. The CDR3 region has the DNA TGTGCCAGCAGTGACTCCCAGGACAGGGAAGAGACCCAGTACTTC. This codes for CASSDSQDREETQYF.

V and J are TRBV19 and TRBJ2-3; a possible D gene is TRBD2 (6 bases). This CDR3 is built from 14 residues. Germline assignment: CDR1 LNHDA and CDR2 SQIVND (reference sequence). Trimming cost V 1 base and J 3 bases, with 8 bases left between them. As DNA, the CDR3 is TGTGCCAGTAGTATAGGACTAGTGACAGATACGCAGTATTTT. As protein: CASSIGLVTDTQYF.

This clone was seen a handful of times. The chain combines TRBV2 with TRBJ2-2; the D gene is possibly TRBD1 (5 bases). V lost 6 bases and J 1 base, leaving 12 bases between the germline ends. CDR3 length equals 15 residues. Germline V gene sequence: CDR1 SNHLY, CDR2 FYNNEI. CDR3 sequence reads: CASRVTDLNTGELFF. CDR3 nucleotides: TGTGCCAGCAGAGTGACAGACCTGAACACCGGGGAGCTGTTTTTT.

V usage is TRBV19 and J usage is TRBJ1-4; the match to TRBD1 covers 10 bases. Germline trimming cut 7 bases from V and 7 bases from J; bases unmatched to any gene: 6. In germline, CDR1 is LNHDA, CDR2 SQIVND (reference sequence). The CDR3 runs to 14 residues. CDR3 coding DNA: TGTGCCAGTACCATGACAGGGGGCGTTGAAAAACTGTTTTTT. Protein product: CASTMTGGVEKLFF.

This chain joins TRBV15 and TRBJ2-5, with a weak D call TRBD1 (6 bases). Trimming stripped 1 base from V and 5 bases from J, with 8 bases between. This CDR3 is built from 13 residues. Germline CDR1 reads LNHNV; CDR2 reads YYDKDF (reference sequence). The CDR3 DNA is TGTGCCACCAGCAGAGGGGGGCACGAGACCCAGTACTTC. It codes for CATSRGGHETQYF.

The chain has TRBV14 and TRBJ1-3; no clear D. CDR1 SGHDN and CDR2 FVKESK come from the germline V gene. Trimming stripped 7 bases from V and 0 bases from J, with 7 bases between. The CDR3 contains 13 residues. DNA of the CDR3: TGTGCCAGCACCCTGAGCTCTGGAAACACCATATATTTT. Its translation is CASTLSSGNTIYF.

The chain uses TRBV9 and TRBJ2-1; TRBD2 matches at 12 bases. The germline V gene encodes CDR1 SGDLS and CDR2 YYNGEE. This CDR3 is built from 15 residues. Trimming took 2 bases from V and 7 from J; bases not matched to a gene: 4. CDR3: CASSVTSGGLNEQFF. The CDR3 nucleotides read TGTGCCAGCAGCGTGACTAGCGGGGGACTAAATGAGCAGTTCTTC. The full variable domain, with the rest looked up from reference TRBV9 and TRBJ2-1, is DSGVTQTPKHLITATGQRVTLRCSPRSGDLSVYWYQQSLDQGLQFLIQYYNGEERAKGNILERFSAQQFPDLHSELNLSSLELGDSALYFCASSVTSGGLNEQFFGPGTRLTVL.

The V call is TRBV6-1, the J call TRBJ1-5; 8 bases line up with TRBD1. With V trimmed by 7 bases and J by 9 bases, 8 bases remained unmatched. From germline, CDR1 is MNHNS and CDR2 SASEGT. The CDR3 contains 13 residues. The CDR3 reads CASTWDRTRPQHF. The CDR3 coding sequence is TGTGCCAGCACCTGGGACAGGACTCGGCCCCAGCATTTT.

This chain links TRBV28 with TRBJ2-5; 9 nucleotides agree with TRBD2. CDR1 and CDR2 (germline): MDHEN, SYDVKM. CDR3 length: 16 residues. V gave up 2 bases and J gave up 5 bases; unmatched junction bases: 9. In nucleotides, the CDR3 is TGTGCCAGCAGTTTAGGTGGTAGCGGGAGAAAGGAGACCCAGTACTTC. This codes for CASSLGGSGRKETQYF.

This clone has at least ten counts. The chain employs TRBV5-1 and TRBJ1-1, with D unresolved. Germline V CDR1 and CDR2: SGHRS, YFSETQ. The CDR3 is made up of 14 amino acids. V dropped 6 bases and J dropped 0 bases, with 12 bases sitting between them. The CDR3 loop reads CASNPNGMNTEAFF. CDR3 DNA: TGCGCCAGCAATCCAAACGGGATGAACACTGAAGCTTTCTTT.

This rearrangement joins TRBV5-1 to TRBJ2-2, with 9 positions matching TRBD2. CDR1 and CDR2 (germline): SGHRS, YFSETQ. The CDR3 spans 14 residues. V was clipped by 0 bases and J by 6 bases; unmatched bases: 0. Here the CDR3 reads CASSLVAGAGELFF. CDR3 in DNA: TGCGCCAGCAGCTTGGTAGCGGGAGCCGGGGAGCTGTTTTTT.

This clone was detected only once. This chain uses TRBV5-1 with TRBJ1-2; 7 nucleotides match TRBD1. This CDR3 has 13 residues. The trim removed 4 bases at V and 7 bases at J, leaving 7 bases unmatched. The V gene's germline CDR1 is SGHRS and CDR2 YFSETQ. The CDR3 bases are TGCGCCAGCAGCGTGGACAGGTCTGGTGGCTACACCTTC. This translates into CASSVDRSGGYTF.

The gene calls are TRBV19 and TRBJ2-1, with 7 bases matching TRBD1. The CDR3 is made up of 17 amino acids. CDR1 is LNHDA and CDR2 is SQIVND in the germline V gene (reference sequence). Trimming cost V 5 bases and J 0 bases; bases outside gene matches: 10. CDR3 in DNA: TGTGCCAGTAGTCCCCGGGACAGTCGGAGCTCCTACAATGAGCAGTTCTTC. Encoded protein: CASSPRDSRSSYNEQFF.

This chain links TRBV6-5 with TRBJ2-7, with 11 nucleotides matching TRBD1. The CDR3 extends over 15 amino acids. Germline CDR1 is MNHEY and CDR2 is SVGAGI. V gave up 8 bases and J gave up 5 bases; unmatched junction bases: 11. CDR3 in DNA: TGTGCCAGCGCCCCAAGTGGGGACAGGGGGAACGAGCAGTACTTC. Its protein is CASAPSGDRGNEQYF.

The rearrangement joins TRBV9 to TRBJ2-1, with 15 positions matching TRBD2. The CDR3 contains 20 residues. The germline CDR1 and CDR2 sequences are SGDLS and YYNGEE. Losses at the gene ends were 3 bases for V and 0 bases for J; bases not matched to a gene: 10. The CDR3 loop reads CASSALGTSGRRASYNEQFF. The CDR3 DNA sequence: TGTGCCAGCAGCGCCCTCGGGACTAGCGGGAGGAGGGCCTCCTACAATGAGCAGTTCTTC.

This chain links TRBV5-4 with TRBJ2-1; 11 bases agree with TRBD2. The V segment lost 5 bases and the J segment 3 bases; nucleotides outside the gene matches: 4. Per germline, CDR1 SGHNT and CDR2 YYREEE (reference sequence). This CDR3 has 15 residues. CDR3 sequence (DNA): TGTGCCAGCAGTCCTACTAGCGGGAGCTACAATGAGCAGTTCTTC. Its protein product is CASSPTSGSYNEQFF.

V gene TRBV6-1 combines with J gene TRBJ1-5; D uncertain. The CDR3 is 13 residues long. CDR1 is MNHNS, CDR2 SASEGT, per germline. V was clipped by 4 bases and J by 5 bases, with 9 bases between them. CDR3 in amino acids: CASSVGGDQPQHF. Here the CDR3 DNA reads TGTGCCAGCAGTGTTGGCGGCGATCAGCCCCAGCATTTT.

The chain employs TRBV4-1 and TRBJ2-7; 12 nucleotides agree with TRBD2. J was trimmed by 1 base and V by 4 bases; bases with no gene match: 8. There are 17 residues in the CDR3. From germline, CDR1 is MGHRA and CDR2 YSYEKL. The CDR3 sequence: CASSRRLAGDRSYEQYF. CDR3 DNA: TGCGCCAGCAGCCGTCGACTAGCGGGAGATCGGTCCTACGAGCAGTACTTC.

For the CDR3, the DNA is TGTGCCAGCAGCCCCTGGGGGGGCGAAACAGATACGCAGTATTTT. Its protein is CASSPWGGETDTQYF. The gene calls are TRBV11-3 and TRBJ2-3, with a possible D match to TRBD2 (7 bases). This CDR3 is 15 amino acids long. Trimming removed 5 bases at V and 3 bases at J, with 15 bases between. CDR1 SGHNT and CDR2 YENEEA come from the germline V gene.

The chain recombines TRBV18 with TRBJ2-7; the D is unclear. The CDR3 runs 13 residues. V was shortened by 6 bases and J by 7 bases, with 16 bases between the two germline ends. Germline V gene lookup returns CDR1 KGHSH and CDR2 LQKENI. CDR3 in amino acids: CASSSLGAGEQYF. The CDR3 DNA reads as TGTGCCAGCTCTTCCTTGGGTGCCGGGGAGCAGTACTTC.